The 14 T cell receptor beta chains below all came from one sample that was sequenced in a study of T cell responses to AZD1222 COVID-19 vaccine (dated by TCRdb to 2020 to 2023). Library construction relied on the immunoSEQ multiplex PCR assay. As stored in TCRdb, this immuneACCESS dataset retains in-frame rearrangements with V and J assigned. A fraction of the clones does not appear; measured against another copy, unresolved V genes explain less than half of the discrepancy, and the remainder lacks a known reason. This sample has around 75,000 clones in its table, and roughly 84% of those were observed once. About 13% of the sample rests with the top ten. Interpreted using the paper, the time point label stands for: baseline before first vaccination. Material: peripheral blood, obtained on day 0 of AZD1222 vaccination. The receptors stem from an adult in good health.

CDR3 region: CASTSGDGTGPYEQYF. Here the CDR3 DNA reads TGTGCCAGCACCTCCGGAGATGGGACAGGGCCCTACGAGCAGTACTTC. The chain combines TRBV21-1 with TRBJ2-7; no check of the table's D call, TRBD1, against the DNA was made. TRBV21-1 is termed a pseudogene. The CDR3 runs to 16 residues.

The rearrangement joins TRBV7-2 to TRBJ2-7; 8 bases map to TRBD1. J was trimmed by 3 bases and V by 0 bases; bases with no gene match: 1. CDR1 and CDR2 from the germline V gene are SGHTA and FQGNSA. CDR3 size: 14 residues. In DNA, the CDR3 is TGTGCCAGCAGCTTAGCGGGGACAGGCTACGAGCAGTACTTC. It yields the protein CASSLAGTGYEQYF.

The CDR3 nucleotides read TGTGCCAGCAGCTTGGGGGTCCCGGGACAGGGTGGAGAGACCCAGTACTTC. Protein product: CASSLGVPGQGGETQYF. The chain employs TRBV5-4 and TRBJ2-5; 9 nucleotides line up with TRBD1. V was pared by 0 bases and J by 4 bases, with 10 bases of the junction left unmatched. Germline loops: CDR1 SGHNT, CDR2 YYREEE (reference sequence). The CDR3 has 17 residues.

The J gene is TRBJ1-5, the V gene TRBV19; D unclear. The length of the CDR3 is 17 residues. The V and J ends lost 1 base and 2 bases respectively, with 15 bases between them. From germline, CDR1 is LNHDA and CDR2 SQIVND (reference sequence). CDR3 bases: TGTGCCAGTAGTATAGTGTTGTCCCTCGGGGGCAATCAGCCCCAGCATTTT. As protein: CASSIVLSLGGNQPQHF.

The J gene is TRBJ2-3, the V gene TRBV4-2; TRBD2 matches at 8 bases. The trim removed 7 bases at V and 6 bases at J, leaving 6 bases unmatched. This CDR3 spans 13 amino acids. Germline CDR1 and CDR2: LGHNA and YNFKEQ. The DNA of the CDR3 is TGTGCCAGCAACGGGGGGGCCGGCGATACGCAGTATTTT. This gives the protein CASNGGAGDTQYF.

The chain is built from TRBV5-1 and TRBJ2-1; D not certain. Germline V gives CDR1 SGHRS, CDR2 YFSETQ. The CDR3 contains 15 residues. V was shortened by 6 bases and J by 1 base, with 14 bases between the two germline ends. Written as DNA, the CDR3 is TGCGCCAGCACCTCGACCCTTTCATCCTACAATGAGCAGTTCTTC. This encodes CASTSTLSSYNEQFF.

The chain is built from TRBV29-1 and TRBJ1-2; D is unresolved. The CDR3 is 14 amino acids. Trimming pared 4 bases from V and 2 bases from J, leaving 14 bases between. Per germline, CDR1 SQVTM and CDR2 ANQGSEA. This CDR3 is CSVVIVGQNYGYTF. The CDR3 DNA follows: TGCAGCGTTGTAATCGTGGGTCAGAACTATGGCTACACCTTC.

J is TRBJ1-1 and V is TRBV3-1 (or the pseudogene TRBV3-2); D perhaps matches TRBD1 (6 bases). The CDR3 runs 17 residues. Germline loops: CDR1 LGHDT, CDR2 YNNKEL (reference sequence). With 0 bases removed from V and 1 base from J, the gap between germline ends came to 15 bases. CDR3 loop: CASSQEGGRTRNTEAFF. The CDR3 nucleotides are TGTGCCAGCAGCCAAGAAGGGGGTCGTACGAGGAACACTGAAGCTTTCTTT.

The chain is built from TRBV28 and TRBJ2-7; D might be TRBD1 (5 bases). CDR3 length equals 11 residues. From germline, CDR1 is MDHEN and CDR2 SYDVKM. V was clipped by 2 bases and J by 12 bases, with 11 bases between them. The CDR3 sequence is CASSLAAGWYF. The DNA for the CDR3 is TGTGCCAGCAGTTTAGCGGCAGGGTGGTACTTC.

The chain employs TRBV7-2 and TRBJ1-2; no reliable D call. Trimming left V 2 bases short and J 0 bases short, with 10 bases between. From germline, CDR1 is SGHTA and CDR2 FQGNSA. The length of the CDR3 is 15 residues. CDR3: CASSLSPSPNYGYTF. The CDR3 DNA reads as TGTGCCAGCAGCTTAAGTCCCTCCCCTAACTATGGCTACACCTTC.

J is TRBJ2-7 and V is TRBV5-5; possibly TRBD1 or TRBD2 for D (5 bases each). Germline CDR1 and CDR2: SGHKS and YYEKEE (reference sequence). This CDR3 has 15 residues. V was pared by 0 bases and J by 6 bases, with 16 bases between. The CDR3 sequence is CASSLAVGPTGEQYF. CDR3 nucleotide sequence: TGTGCCAGCAGCTTGGCGGTGGGACCCACGGGCGAGCAGTACTTC.

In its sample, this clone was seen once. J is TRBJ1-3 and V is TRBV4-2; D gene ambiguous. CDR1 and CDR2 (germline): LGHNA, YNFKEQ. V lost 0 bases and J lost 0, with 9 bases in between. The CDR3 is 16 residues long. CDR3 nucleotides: TGTGCCAGCAGCCAAGATAGGCGGAGCTCTGGAAACACCATATATTTT. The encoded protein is CASSQDRRSSGNTIYF.

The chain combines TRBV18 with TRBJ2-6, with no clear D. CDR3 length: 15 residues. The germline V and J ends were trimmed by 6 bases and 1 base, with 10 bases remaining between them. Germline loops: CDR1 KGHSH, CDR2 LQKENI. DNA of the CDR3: TGTGCCAGCTCCCCCCCCGGTTCTGGGGCCAACGTCCTGACTTTC. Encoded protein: CASSPPGSGANVLTF.

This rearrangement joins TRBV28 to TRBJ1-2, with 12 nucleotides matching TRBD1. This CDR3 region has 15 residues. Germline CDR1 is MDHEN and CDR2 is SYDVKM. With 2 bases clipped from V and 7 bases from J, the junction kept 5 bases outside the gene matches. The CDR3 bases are TGTGCCAGCAGTTTAGGGGGACAGGGGGCGGGTGGCTACACCTTC. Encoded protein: CASSLGGQGAGGYTF.